This T cell receptor beta chain was recorded in a study of Ad26.COV2.S vaccination and SARS-CoV-2 variants. Study-level findings and limits: Researchers reported similar non-spike TCR breadth in vaccine and placebo recipients.

Data came from immunoSEQ multiplex PCR; TCRdb stores just in-frame clones and leaves some out. This sample carries about 350,000 clones, roughly nine tenths of them seen once, and the ten largest clones take 6.4%. J gave up 4 bases and V 5 bases, and 8 bases lay outside the gene matches. This CDR3 has 15 amino acids. Germline assignment: CDR1 MNHEY and CDR2 SVGAGI. Treatment: 15 to 20 received Ad26.COV2.S at low or high dose, single or two shots; several received placebo; per-sample allocation not given. Specimen acquisition occurred on day 63 following the initial vaccine or placebo injection. A remark on this clone: Its antigen is still unknown.

The chain recombines TRBV6-5 with TRBJ1-1; 9 bases line up with TRBD1. The receptor comes from a person between 18 and 65 years old who received the Ad26.COV2.S COVID-19 vaccine or a placebo. This sample comprised peripheral blood, obtained in a trial of Ad26.COV2.S vaccine versus placebo. The CDR3 loop reads CASSLQGAPGTEAFF. In DNA, the CDR3 is TGTGCCAGCAGTCTACAGGGGGCGCCCGGCACTGAAGCTTTCTTT.